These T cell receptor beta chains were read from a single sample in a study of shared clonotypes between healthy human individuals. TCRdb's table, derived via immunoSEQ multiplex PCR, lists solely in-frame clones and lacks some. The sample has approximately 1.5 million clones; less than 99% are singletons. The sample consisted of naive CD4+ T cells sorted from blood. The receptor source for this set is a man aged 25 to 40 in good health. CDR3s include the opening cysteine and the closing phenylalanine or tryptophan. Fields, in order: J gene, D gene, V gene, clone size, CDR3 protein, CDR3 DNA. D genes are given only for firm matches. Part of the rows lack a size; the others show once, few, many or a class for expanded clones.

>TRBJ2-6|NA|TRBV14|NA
CASSPGDSGANVLTF
TGTGCCAGCAGCCCAGGGGACTCTGGGGCCAACGTCCTGACTTTC
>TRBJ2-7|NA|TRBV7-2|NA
CASSLVWGPDEQYF
TGTGCCAGCAGCTTAGTATGGGGCCCGGACGAGCAGTACTTC
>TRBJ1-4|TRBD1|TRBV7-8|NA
CASSLRQGARTTNEKLFF
TGTGCCAGCAGCTTACGACAGGGGGCCCGTACAACTAATGAAAAACTGTTTTTT
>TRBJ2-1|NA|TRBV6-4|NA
CASSGQGSEQFF
TGTGCCAGCAGTGGCCAGGGCTCTGAGCAGTTCTTC
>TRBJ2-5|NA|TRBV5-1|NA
CASSHQGETQYF
TGCGCCAGCAGCCACCAGGGGGAGACCCAGTACTTC
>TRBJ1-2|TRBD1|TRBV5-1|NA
CASSSDRAGYGYTF
TGCGCCAGCAGCTCAGACAGGGCAGGCTATGGCTACACCTTC
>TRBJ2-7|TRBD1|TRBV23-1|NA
CASTPKIGQGEQYF
TGCGCCAGCACCCCTAAAATCGGACAGGGCGAGCAGTACTTC
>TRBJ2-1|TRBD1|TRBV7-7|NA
CASSLEGQGAYNEQFF
TGTGCTAGCAGCTTAGAAGGACAGGGTGCCTACAATGAGCAGTTCTTC
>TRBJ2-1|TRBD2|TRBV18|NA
CASSPVIAGEGNEQFF
TGTGCCAGCTCACCAGTAATAGCGGGAGAGGGAAATGAGCAGTTCTTC
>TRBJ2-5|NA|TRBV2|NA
CASSEYRGETQYF
TGTGCCAGCAGTGAATATAGGGGGGAGACCCAGTACTTC
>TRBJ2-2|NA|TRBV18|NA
CASSPLSGAGELFF
TGTGCCAGCTCACCACTGTCAGGCGCCGGGGAGCTGTTTTTT
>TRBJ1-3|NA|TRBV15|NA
CATSRDRTADSSGNTIYF
TGTGCCACCAGCAGAGATAGAACGGCAGACAGCTCTGGAAACACCATATATTTT
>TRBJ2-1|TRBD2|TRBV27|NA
CASSLFRDYPGEQFF
TGTGCCAGCAGTTTGTTCCGGGACTATCCGGGTGAGCAGTTCTTC
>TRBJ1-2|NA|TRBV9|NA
CASSVSPGTDYGYTF
TGTGCCAGCAGCGTATCACCCGGGACGGACTATGGCTACACCTTC
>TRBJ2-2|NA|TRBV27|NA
CASSRYGQGVNTGELFF
TGTGCCAGCAGTCGCTACGGGCAGGGTGTGAACACCGGGGAGCTGTTTTTT
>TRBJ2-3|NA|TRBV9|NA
CASSVDGRTQYF
TGTGCCAGCAGCGTCGACGGGCGTACGCAGTATTTT
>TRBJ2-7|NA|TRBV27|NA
CASSFSGDTYEQYF
TGTGCCAGCAGTTTCTCTGGAGATACCTACGAGCAGTACTTC
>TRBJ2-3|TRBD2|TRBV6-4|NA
CASSPLAGGTDTQYF
TGTGCCAGCAGTCCTTTAGCGGGAGGCACAGATACGCAGTATTTT
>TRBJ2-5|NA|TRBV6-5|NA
CASTPPGVSETQYF
TGTGCCAGCACCCCCCCTGGGGTTTCGGAGACCCAGTACTTC
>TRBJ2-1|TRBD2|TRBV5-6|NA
CASSLIAGVYNEQFF
TGTGCCAGCAGCTTGATCGCGGGGGTATACAATGAGCAGTTCTTC
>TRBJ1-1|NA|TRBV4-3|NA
CASSQTGSKDTEAFF
TGCGCCAGCAGCCAAACAGGGAGTAAGGACACTGAAGCTTTCTTT
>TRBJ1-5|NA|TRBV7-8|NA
CASSLNRAGNQPQHF
TGTGCCAGCAGCTTAAACAGGGCCGGAAATCAGCCCCAGCATTTT
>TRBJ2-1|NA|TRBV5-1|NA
CASSSSTTSFGQLEQFF
TGCGCCAGCAGCTCCTCCACGACTAGTTTCGGGCAACTTGAGCAGTTCTTC
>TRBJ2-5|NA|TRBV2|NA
CASARTKETQYF
TGTGCCAGCGCTCGAACGAAAGAGACCCAGTACTTC
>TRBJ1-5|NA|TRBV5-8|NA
CASSGRDWYSNQPQHF
TGTGCCAGCAGCGGCCGGGACTGGTATAGCAATCAGCCCCAGCATTTT
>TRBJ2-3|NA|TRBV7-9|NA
CASSLARNWGIRTDTQYF
TGTGCCAGCAGCTTAGCCCGAAACTGGGGGATTCGGACAGATACGCAGTATTTT
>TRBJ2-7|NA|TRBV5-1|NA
CASSFGGYEQYF
TGCGCCAGCAGCTTCGGGGGTTACGAGCAGTACTTC
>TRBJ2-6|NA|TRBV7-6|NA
CASSLGNTAVLGANVLTF
TGTGCCAGCAGCTTAGGGAACACAGCGGTCCTTGGGGCCAACGTCCTGACTTTC
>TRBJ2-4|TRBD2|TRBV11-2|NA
CASSLVAGLAKNIQYF
TGTGCCAGCAGCTTAGTAGCGGGCCTAGCCAAAAACATTCAGTACTTC
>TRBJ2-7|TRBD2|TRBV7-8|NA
CASVGLAGAEQYF
TGTGCCAGCGTGGGACTAGCGGGAGCCGAGCAGTACTTC
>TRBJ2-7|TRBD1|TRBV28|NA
CASSTGGLKQYF
TGTGCCAGCTCAACAGGGGGCCTCAAGCAGTACTTC
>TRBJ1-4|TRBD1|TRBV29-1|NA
CSVVGDSEKLFF
TGCAGCGTTGTTGGGGACAGTGAAAAACTGTTTTTT
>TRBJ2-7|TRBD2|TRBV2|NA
CASSLEREVGHEQYF
TGTGCCAGCAGTCTCGAGCGGGAGGTCGGTCACGAGCAGTACTTC
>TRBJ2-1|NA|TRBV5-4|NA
CASSLVSQTGEQFF
TGTGCCAGCAGCTTGGTGAGTCAGACCGGTGAGCAGTTCTTC
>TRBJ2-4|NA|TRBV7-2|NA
CASSLSQGKNIQYF
TGTGCCAGCAGCTTGTCTCAGGGCAAAAACATTCAGTACTTC
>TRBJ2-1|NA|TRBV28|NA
CASSFQGVNSFF
TGTGCCAGCAGTTTTCAAGGGGTGAATTCGTTCTTC
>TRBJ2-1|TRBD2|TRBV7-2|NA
CASSRLASYNEQFF
TGTGCCAGCAGCCGACTAGCTTCTTACAATGAGCAGTTCTTC
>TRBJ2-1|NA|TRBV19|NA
CASSPGLLSNEQFF
TGTGCCAGTAGCCCCGGCCTCCTGAGCAATGAGCAGTTCTTC
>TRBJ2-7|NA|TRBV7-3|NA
CASSLTTTSYEQYF
TGTGCCAGCAGCTTAACGACTACCTCCTACGAGCAGTACTTC
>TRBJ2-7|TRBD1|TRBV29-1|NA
CSVSSLPGQGMYEQYF
TGCAGCGTCTCGAGCTTACCGGGACAGGGTATGTACGAGCAGTACTTC
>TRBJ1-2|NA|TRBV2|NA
CASRAGTYYGYTF
TGTGCCAGCAGGGCCGGGACCTACTATGGCTACACCTTC
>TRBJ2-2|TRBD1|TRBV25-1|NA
CASRGQGETGELFF
TGTGCCAGCAGAGGACAGGGCGAGACCGGGGAGCTGTTTTTT
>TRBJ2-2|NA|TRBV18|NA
CASSPGVPGGSGELFF
TGTGCCAGCTCACCCGGAGTCCCGGGCGGGTCCGGGGAGCTGTTTTTT
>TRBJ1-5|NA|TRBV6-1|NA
CASSEALRDYQPQHF
TGTGCCAGCAGTGAAGCGCTGAGGGACTATCAGCCCCAGCATTTT
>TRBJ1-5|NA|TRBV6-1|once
CASSGDRTGMLYQPQHF
TGTGCCAGCAGTGGAGACCGAACCGGGATGCTGTATCAGCCCCAGCATTTT
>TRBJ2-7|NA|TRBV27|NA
CASGFGGGYEQYF
TGTGCCAGCGGATTCGGGGGAGGCTACGAGCAGTACTTC
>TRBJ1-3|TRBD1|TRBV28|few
CASHRGRLGNTIYF
TGTGCCAGCCACAGGGGGCGCTTGGGAAACACCATATATTTT
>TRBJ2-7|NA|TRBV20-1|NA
CSAREGYEQYF
TGCAGTGCTAGAGAAGGCTACGAGCAGTACTTC